Presented here are 27 T cell receptor beta chains from one specimen sequenced in a study of cytomegalovirus exposure and HLA in healthy donors. A multiplex PCR was run with 60 Vbeta primers and 13 Jbeta primers. Clones were read by immunoSEQ multiplex PCR, and TCRdb kept only the in-frame ones, dropping some. The repertoire holds about 130,000 clones, 65% to 80% seen once, with approximately 1% in the top ten. Source material: PBMCs. All receptors come from a human donor in good health.

The gene calls are TRBV7-3 and TRBJ2-3; 16 nucleotides align to TRBD2. This CDR3 spans 17 amino acids. V shed 4 bases and J 2 bases; nucleotides not matched to a gene: 3. Germline V gene sequence: CDR1 SGHTA, CDR2 FQGTGA. The DNA for the CDR3 is TGTGCCAGCAGCTGGGGACTAGCGGGGGGGTACACAGATACGCAGTATTTT. This gives the protein CASSWGLAGGYTDTQYF.

With respect to this clone: One end of the junction is discordant with germline, which a read error may explain. The genes are TRBV5-1 and TRBJ2-1; 7 bases are shared with TRBD1. Germline assignment: CDR1 SGHRS and CDR2 YFSETQ. The CDR3 covers 13 residues. CDR3 sequence reads: CTSSPGQYNEQFF. The CDR3 DNA sequence: TGCACCAGCAGCCCGGGACAGTACAATGAGCAGTTCTTC.

The chain combines TRBV6-5 with TRBJ1-6; 7 positions agree with TRBD1. Germline loops: CDR1 MNHEY, CDR2 SVGAGI. V was pared by 8 bases and J by 6 bases, with 1 base of the junction left unmatched. The CDR3 has 12 amino acids. The CDR3 DNA sequence: TGTGCCAGCCGACAGGGTAATTCACCCCTCCACTTT. Its translation is CASRQGNSPLHF.

With respect to this clone: Other DNA sequences in this sample translate to the same CDR3. The rearrangement joins TRBV9 to TRBJ2-7, with D perhaps TRBD2 (5 bases). The CDR3 contains 14 residues. V shed 2 bases and J shed 0 bases, with 9 bases lying between them. The germline CDR1 and CDR2 sequences are SGDLS and YYNGEE. The CDR3 spells CASSVASGSYEQYF. The CDR3 bases are TGTGCCAGCAGCGTCGCCAGCGGCTCCTACGAGCAGTACTTC.

This clone was picked up a small number of times. The chain employs TRBV9 and TRBJ2-1; 8 bases map to TRBD2. Trimming took 3 bases from V and 1 from J; bases not matched to a gene: 3. The CDR3 is 15 amino acids. The germline CDR1 and CDR2 sequences are SGDLS and YYNGEE. In DNA, the CDR3 is TGTGCCAGCAGCGCGGGAGGGGGATCCTACAATGAGCAGTTCTTC. Amino acids: CASSAGGGSYNEQFF.

The chain joins TRBV7-9 to TRBJ2-7, with 10 bases lining up with TRBD1. The germline V gene has CDR1 SEHNR and CDR2 FQNEAQ (reference sequence). The V segment lost 5 bases and the J segment 7 bases; nucleotides outside the gene matches: 5. The CDR3 consists of 13 residues. CDR3 nucleotides: TGTGCCAGCAGCCGACAGGGGGCGCGTGAGCAGTACTTC. This translates into CASSRQGAREQYF.

The rearrangement links TRBV9 to TRBJ1-5; possibly TRBD1 for D (5 bases). The CDR3 is made up of 14 amino acids. V gave up 5 bases and J gave up 2 bases, with 11 bases separating them. Germline CDR1 reads SGDLS; CDR2 reads YYNGEE. DNA of the CDR3: TGTGCCAGCAGTCAGGGCTACGGCAATCAGCCCCAGCATTTT. It yields the protein CASSQGYGNQPQHF. Full variable domain (missing parts from reference TRBV9 and TRBJ1-5): DSGVTQTPKHLITATGQRVTLRCSPRSGDLSVYWYQQSLDQGLQFLIQYYNGEERAKGNILERFSAQQFPDLHSELNLSSLELGDSALYFCASSQGYGNQPQHFGDGTRLSIL.

The J gene is TRBJ2-1, the V gene TRBV7-2; tentative D call: TRBD2 (5 bases). The germline CDR1 and CDR2 sequences are SGHTA and FQGNSA. Trimming cost V 5 bases and J 15 bases, with 20 bases left between them. This CDR3 contains 13 residues. CDR3 DNA: TGTGCCAGCAGCACACCCGCGGAGGACGGGATGTTCTTC. Its translation is CASSTPAEDGMFF.

V usage is TRBV9 and J usage is TRBJ2-5, with TRBD2 matching over 7 bases. V dropped 2 bases and J dropped 2; count of bases not matched to a gene: 6. This CDR3 is 15 amino acids long. In germline, CDR1 is SGDLS, CDR2 YYNGEE. The CDR3 region is CASSVGGGVQETQYF. CDR3 nucleotides: TGTGCCAGCAGCGTTGGCGGGGGTGTACAAGAGACCCAGTACTTC.

The chain couples TRBV6-5 to TRBJ2-3; 8 bases fit TRBD2. J gave up 1 base and V 2 bases, and 2 bases lay outside the gene matches. The germline CDR1 and CDR2 sequences are MNHEY and SVGAGI. CDR3 length: 15 amino acids. The CDR3 DNA reads TGTGCCAGCAGTTACCTGCGGGGGGGCACAGATACGCAGTATTTT. Its translation: CASSYLRGGTDTQYF.

This clone was picked up one time. The chain recombines TRBV4-1 with TRBJ1-2; D remains ambiguous. Germline V lookup: CDR1 MGHRA, CDR2 YSYEKL. The V end was cut by 0 bases, the J end by 4 bases, with 12 bases between. This CDR3 spans 15 amino acids. CDR3 nucleotides: TGCGCCAGCAGCCAAGATGCGGGGATCGGCTATGGCTACACCTTC. This translates into CASSQDAGIGYGYTF.

This chain joins TRBV19 and TRBJ2-5; D remains ambiguous. The end of the DNA aligns better with TRBJ2-7, so the J call may be wrong. Looked up from germline, CDR1 is LNHDA and CDR2 is SQIVND (reference sequence). The CDR3 loop spans 13 amino acids. CDR3: CASSGVAAYEQYF. The CDR3, as DNA: TGTGCCAGTAGTGGTGTAGCAGCCTACGAGCAGTACTTC.

V and J are TRBV18 and TRBJ2-7; 7 positions match TRBD1. The CDR3 has 14 residues. Looked up from germline, CDR1 is KGHSH and CDR2 is LQKENI. J lost 0 bases, V lost 4 bases, and 3 bases had no gene match. The CDR3 coding sequence is TGTGCCAGCTCACAGGGGGCGAGCTCCTACGAGCAGTACTTC. It encodes CASSQGASSYEQYF.

CDR3 DNA: TGTGCCAGTGAGGACGGGGGAAATTCACCCCTCCACTTT. Translation gives CASEDGGNSPLHF. V usage is TRBV19 and J usage is TRBJ1-6; possibly TRBD1 for D (5 bases). The CDR3 is 13 amino acids. Germline V gene lookup returns CDR1 LNHDA and CDR2 SQIVND (reference sequence). V lost 8 bases and J 7 bases, leaving 12 bases between the germline ends. The full variable domain, rest sourced from reference TRBV19 and TRBJ1-6, is DGGITQSPKYLFRKEGQNVTLSCEQNLNHDAMYWYRQDPGQGLRLIYYSQIVNDFQKGDIAEGYSVSREKKESFPLTVTSAQKNPTAFYLCASEDGGNSPLHFGNGTRLTVT.

V gene TRBV11-2 combines with J gene TRBJ1-4; 7 positions agree with TRBD1. The CDR3 sequence is 15 residues long. With V trimmed by 4 bases and J by 8 bases, 10 bases remained unmatched. Germline V gene data show CDR1 as SGHAT and CDR2 as FQNNGV. CDR3 protein: CASSSNRGRGEKLFF. The CDR3 DNA reads TGTGCCAGCAGCTCAAACAGGGGCCGAGGGGAAAAACTGTTTTTT.

The J gene is TRBJ2-1, the V gene TRBV5-5; D unresolved. Per germline, CDR1 SGHKS and CDR2 YYEKEE (reference sequence). The CDR3 extends over 12 amino acids. Trimming removed 0 bases at V and 8 bases at J, with 6 bases between. CDR3 DNA: TGTGCCAGCAGCTTGGGGTCGGATGAGCAGTTCTTC. The encoded protein is CASSLGSDEQFF.

J is TRBJ1-4 and V is TRBV13; a weak D match, TRBD1 (6 bases). V was pared by 4 bases and J by 2 bases, with 17 bases between. The CDR3 runs 17 residues. Germline V gives CDR1 PRHDT, CDR2 FYEKMQ (reference sequence). CDR3: CASSSALTGRTNEKLFF. DNA for the CDR3: TGTGCCAGCAGCTCAGCCCTAACAGGGCGGACTAATGAAAAACTGTTTTTT.

J is TRBJ2-2 and V is TRBV6-1; D ambiguous. CDR1 is MNHNS, CDR2 SASEGT, per germline. This CDR3 spans 12 amino acids. V was shortened by 4 bases and J by 7 bases, with 7 bases between the two germline ends. The CDR3 bases are TGTGCCAGCAGTGGTTATATCGGGGAGCTGTTTTTT. Its translation: CASSGYIGELFF.

For this clone: One junction end disagrees with the germline gene, perhaps due to a read error. The rearrangement uses TRBV29-1 and TRBJ2-3; D call uncertain. The V gene's germline CDR1 is SQVTM and CDR2 ANQGSEA. The CDR3 is 12 amino acids. CDR3: CSVEAQVTSVDF. The CDR3 DNA sequence: TGCAGCGTTGAAGCTCAGGTGACGAGTGTGGATTTT.

The chain joins TRBV7-9 to TRBJ2-1, with 11 nucleotides matching TRBD2. CDR1 and CDR2 (germline): SEHNR, FQNEAQ (reference sequence). The CDR3 is 17 amino acids. With 5 bases clipped from V and 3 bases from J, the junction kept 9 bases outside the gene matches. The DNA of the CDR3 is TGTGCCAGCAGCAGAGGGGCCACTAGCGGGGGCTACAATGAGCAGTTCTTC. This codes for CASSRGATSGGYNEQFF.

The rearrangement joins TRBV4-1 to TRBJ1-5; 7 nucleotides align to TRBD1. The CDR3 consists of 15 residues. With V trimmed by 3 bases and J by 6 bases, 8 bases remained unmatched. Germline CDR1 is MGHRA and CDR2 is YSYEKL. CDR3 sequence reads: CASSHDREGIQPQHF. CDR3 nucleotides: TGCGCCAGCAGCCATGACAGGGAAGGAATTCAGCCCCAGCATTTT.

This chain uses TRBV15 with TRBJ2-3; no firm D call. The V gene lost 1 base and the J gene lost 0 bases, with 5 bases spanning the gap. The germline V gene encodes CDR1 LNHNV and CDR2 YYDKDF (reference sequence). The CDR3 runs to 14 residues. The CDR3 spells CATSRGSSTDTQYF. The CDR3 nucleotides read TGTGCCACCAGCAGAGGCAGTAGCACAGATACGCAGTATTTT.

The rearrangement uses TRBV19 and TRBJ2-3; 8 positions agree with TRBD1. Germline V CDR1 and CDR2: LNHDA, SQIVND (reference sequence). The CDR3 is 13 residues long. J gave up 6 bases and V 3 bases, and 2 bases lay outside the gene matches. The CDR3 sequence is CASSIRTGDTQYF. As DNA, the CDR3 is TGTGCCAGTAGTATCCGGACAGGGGATACGCAGTATTTT.

In its sample, this clone was seen once. The chain is built from TRBV9 and TRBJ1-5; no reliable D call. V dropped 3 bases and J dropped 7 bases, with 17 bases sitting between them. CDR3 length equals 15 residues. From germline, CDR1 is SGDLS and CDR2 YYNGEE. CDR3 in amino acids: CASSADDSETQPQHF. Here the CDR3 DNA reads TGTGCCAGCAGCGCCGACGACTCCGAAACCCAGCCCCAGCATTTT.

The V gene is TRBV27, the J gene TRBJ1-1, with no clear D. The germline V gene has CDR1 MNHEY and CDR2 SMNVEV (reference sequence). CDR3 length: 14 amino acids. V lost 2 bases to trimming and J lost 1 base, with 8 bases between them. The chain's CDR3 is CASSLGGWNTEAFF. Written as DNA, the CDR3 is TGTGCCAGCAGTTTAGGAGGGTGGAACACTGAAGCTTTCTTT.

This sequence joins TRBV10-2 and TRBJ2-1; 10 positions agree with TRBD2. The CDR3 consists of 16 residues. Looked up from germline, CDR1 is WSHSY and CDR2 is SAAADI. Trimming at V came to 5 bases and at J to 7 bases, leaving 11 bases not matched to a gene. The CDR3, as DNA: TGCGCCAGCAGTACATCCGCTAGCGGGGGAAGGAATGAGCAGTTCTTC. It codes for CASSTSASGGRNEQFF.

Only a few counts were recorded for this clone. This chain's CDR3 is CASSASRDRGRAFF. Written as DNA, the CDR3 is TGCGCCAGCAGTGCGTCCCGGGACAGGGGACGAGCTTTCTTT. This chain joins TRBV10-1 and TRBJ1-1, with 10 bases identical to TRBD1. The CDR3 totals 14 residues. CDR1 and CDR2 from the germline V gene are WNHNN and SYGVQD (reference sequence). V lost 4 bases to trimming and J lost 10 bases; unmatched junction nucleotides: 9.